This TCR beta chain was profiled in a study of tumor and adjacent non-tumor tissue in lung cancer. RNA was extracted from bulk tissue without any cell sorting. Three rounds of nested PCR, following a modified ARM-PCR protocol, produced the TCRbeta library. TCRdb fed the multiplex PCR reads into MiXCR, producing one record per CDR3 protein. The repertoire has around 200,000 distinct CDR3 sequences, about 76% of them found once; the top ten carry under 30%. Trimming took 5 bases from V and 5 from J, leaving 19 bases between them. This CDR3 has 15 amino acids. From germline, CDR1 is DFQATT and CDR2 SNEGSKA (reference sequence).

Sequenced sample: lung tumor tissue. The TCR sequence derives from a man aged 55-75 years with non-small cell lung cancer. The gene calls are TRBV20-1 and TRBJ1-5; D gene ambiguous. The CDR3 loop is CSAPTKAASDQPQHF. The CDR3 DNA is TGCAGTGCTCCTACGAAAGCTGCGTCGGATCAGCCCCAGCATTTT.